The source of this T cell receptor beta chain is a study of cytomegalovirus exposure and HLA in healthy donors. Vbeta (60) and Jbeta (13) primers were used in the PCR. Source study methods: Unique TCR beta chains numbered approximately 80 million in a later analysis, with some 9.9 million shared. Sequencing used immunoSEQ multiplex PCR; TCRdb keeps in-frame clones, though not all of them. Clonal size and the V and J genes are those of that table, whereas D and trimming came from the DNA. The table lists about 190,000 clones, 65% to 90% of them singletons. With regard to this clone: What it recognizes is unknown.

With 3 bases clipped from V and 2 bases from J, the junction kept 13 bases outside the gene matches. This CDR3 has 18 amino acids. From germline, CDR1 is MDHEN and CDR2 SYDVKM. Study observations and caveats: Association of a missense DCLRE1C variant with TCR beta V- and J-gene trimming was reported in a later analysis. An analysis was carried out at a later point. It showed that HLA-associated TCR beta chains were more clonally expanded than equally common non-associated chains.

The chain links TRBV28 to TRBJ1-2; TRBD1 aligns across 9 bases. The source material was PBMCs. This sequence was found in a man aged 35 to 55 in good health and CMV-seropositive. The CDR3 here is CASSFGGATGGPNYGYTF. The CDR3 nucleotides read TGTGCCAGCAGTTTTGGGGGTGCGACAGGGGGTCCGAACTATGGCTACACCTTC.